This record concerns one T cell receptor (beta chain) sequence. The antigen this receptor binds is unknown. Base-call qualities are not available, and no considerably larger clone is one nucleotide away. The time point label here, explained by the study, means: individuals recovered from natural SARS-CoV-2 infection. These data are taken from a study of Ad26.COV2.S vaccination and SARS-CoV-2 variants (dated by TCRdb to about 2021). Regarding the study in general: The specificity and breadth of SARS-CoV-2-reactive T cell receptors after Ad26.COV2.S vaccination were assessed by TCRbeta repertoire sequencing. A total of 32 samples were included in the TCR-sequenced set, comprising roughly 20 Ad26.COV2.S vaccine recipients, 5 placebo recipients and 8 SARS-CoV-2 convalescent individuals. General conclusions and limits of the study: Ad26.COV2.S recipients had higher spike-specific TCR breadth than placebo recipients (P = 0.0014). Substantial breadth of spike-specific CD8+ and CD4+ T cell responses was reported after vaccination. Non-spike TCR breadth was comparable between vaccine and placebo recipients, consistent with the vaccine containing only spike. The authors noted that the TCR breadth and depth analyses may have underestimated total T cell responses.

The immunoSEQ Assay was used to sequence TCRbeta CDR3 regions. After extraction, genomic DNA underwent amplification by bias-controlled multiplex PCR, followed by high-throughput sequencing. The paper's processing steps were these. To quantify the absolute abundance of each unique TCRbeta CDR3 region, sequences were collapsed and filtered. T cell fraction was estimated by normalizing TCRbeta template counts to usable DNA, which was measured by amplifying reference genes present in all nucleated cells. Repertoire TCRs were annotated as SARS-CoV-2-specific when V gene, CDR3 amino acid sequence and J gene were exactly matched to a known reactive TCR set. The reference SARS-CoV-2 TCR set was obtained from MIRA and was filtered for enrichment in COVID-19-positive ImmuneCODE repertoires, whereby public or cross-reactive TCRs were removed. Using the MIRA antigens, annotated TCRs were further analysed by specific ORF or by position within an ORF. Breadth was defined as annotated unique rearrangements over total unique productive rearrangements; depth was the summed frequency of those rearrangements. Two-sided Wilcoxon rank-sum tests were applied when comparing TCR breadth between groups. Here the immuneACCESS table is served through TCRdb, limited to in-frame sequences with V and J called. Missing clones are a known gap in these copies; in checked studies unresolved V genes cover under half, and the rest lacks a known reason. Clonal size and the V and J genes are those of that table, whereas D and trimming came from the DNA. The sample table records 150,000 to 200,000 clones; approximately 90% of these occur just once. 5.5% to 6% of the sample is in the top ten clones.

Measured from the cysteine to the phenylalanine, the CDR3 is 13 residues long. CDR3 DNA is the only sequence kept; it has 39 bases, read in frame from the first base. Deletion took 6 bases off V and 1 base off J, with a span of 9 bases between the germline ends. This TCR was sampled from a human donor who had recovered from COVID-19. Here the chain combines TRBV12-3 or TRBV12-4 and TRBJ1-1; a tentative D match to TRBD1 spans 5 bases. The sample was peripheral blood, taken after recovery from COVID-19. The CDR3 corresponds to CASRGGRNTEAFF. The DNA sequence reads TGTGCCAGCAGGGGGGGTAGGAACACTGAAGCTTTCTTT.